This TCR beta chain derives from a study of beta chain features in type 1 diabetes. On the study more broadly: In all, approximately 100,000,000 sorted cells from all samples were analyzed. Study findings and constraints: Insertion counts at VDJ junctions were lower in type 1 diabetes patients, who also showed more deletions there. A PCR bias possibly favoring shorter templates would apply equally to patients and controls. Among patients with Type 1 diabetes, TCRB CDR3s were moderately but significantly shorter in every one of the four CD4+ subsets.

A few counts support this clone. The antigen remains unidentified. Expressed TCRB transcripts got sequenced, as all isolated RNA was reverse transcribed. Produced via immunoSEQ multiplex PCR; TCRdb's table is partial and in-frame only. The repertoire holds about 340,000 clones, roughly 13% seen once, with roughly 0.016% in the top ten. V lost 6 bases to trimming and J lost 4 bases, with 13 bases between them. The CDR3 is made up of 14 amino acids. Germline V gene lookup returns CDR1 MDHEN and CDR2 SYDVKM. The source material was naive CD4+ T cells from blood. This sequence originates from a woman aged 18-35 years with type 1 diabetes. The chain uses TRBV28 and TRBJ2-1; TRBD2 might be the D (7 bases). The CDR3, as DNA: TGTGCCAGCAGCCCCGGGGGGCAGTACAATGAGCAGTTCTTC. Residues: CASSPGGQYNEQFF.